Below, one T cell receptor beta chain is given with its context. The antigen remains unidentified. The entry originates in a study of regulatory T cells in long-lasting Graves disease. Building of the TCR beta libraries involved iRepertoire HTBI primers and Arm-PCR of CDR3 regions. In the original analysis: Across samples, about 56 TRBV and more than 13 TRBJ segments were found. TCRdb passed the multiplex PCR reads through MiXCR, listing each CDR3 protein once. The V and J calls were determined by TCRdb, not by the authors. This sample has approximately 290,000 distinct CDR3 sequences; 22% occur once, and the top ten carry approximately 53%. This CDR3 contains 15 residues. V shed 2 bases and J 5 bases; nucleotides not matched to a gene: 3. In germline, CDR1 is DFQATT, CDR2 SNEGSKA (reference sequence). Study-wide results and limits: Persistent disease preferred TRBV28, TRBJ1-2 and TRBJ2-5.

Time point of the sample: persistent/refractory GD, antithyroid drugs over 5 years with positive TRAb. PBMCs provided the RNA from which the TCR library was made. The source was peripheral blood mononuclear cells (PBMCs), collected when the disease was refractory, from a patient treated with antithyroid drugs. This clonotype was obtained from a female donor with Graves disease. The chain carries TRBV20-1 and TRBJ1-6, with 10 bases aligning to TRBD1. The CDR3 region is CSARRTGGNNSPLHF. CDR3 sequence (DNA): TGCAGTGCTAGACGGACAGGGGGTAATAATTCACCCCTCCACTTT.